The sequence of this TCR beta chain was determined in a study of blood T cell repertoires in COVID-19. Study as a whole: From the United States, Italy and Spain came samples of acute and convalescent COVID-19. From T cells, B-cell-depleted T cells, or PBMCs came the material, which was cDNA or gDNA.

The trim removed 5 bases at V and 8 bases at J, leaving 12 bases unmatched. Germline assignment: CDR1 SEHNR and CDR2 FQNEAQ (reference sequence). CDR3 length equals 16 residues. Method: immunoSEQ multiplex PCR; TCRdb's copy keeps in-frame clones and lacks some. The sample holds about 150,000 clones, roughly 85% seen once. The clonotype originates from a human donor in a cohort sampled during active COVID-19. This chain uses TRBV7-9 with TRBJ1-4, with TRBD1 matching 9 bases. The sequenced sample consisted of peripheral blood. CDR3 sequence reads: CASSPAAGQGKEKLFF. For the CDR3, the DNA is TGTGCCAGCAGCCCCGCCGCCGGACAGGGGAAAGAAAAACTGTTTTTT. The full variable domain, its missing parts supplied by reference TRBV7-9 and TRBJ1-4, is DTGVSQNPRHKITKRGQNVTFRCDPISEHNRLYWYRQTLGQGPEFLTYFQNEAQLEKSRLLSDRFSAERPKGSFSTLEIQRTEQGDSAMYLCASSPAAGQGKEKLFFGSGTQLSVL.